One sample yielded the 26 T cell receptor beta chains listed below, sequenced in a study of blood T cell repertoires in COVID-19. The protocol was immunoSEQ multiplex PCR, while the TCRdb copy is restricted to in-frame clones and leaves out a portion. The sample holds 250,000 to 300,000 clones, roughly four fifths seen once. The sequencing input was PBMCs or T cells enriched from blood (not recorded which). The origin of the receptors is a man aged 30-40 years with acute COVID-19.

Concerning this clone: Additional DNA sequences in this sample encode the identical CDR3. This rearrangement joins TRBV6-5 to TRBJ1-1; TRBD1 might be the D (5 bases). Between the trimmed V and J ends, which lost 2 bases and 2 bases, there was a span of 6 bases. There are 13 residues in the CDR3. Germline CDR1 reads MNHEY; CDR2 reads SVGAGI. CDR3 sequence: CASSYQGNTEAFF. The CDR3 coding sequence is TGTGCCAGCAGTTACCAGGGAAACACTGAAGCTTTCTTT.

This clone has only one observation. V and J are TRBV9 and TRBJ1-3; maybe TRBD1 (6 bases). The V end lost 2 bases, the J end lost 0 bases, and 9 bases lay between the germline ends. In germline, CDR1 is SGDLS, CDR2 YYNGEE. The CDR3 loop spans 15 amino acids. The CDR3 DNA reads as TGTGCCAGCAGCGTCGGACAGAGCTCTGGAAACACCATATATTTT. Protein: CASSVGQSSGNTIYF.

J is TRBJ1-2 and V is TRBV9; 9 bases fit TRBD1. The CDR3 is made up of 17 amino acids. Per the germline V gene, CDR1 is SGDLS and CDR2 is YYNGEE. V shed 2 bases, J shed 7 bases, and the junction held 15 bases outside the gene matches. The DNA of the CDR3 is TGTGCCAGCAGCGTTAGCCGGGACAGGGCAATTTCATCTGGCTACACCTTC. Residues: CASSVSRDRAISSGYTF.

This clone was detected only once. The chain carries TRBV9 and TRBJ1-1; D is unclear. The CDR3 spans 17 residues. In germline, CDR1 is SGDLS, CDR2 YYNGEE. Trimming removed 3 bases at V and 1 base at J, with 19 bases between. The CDR3 DNA follows: TGTGCCAGCAGCGAGCAGCGGGGTGGTTTACGGAACACTGAAGCTTTCTTT. Its protein is CASSEQRGGLRNTEAFF.

The rearrangement links TRBV11-2 to TRBJ1-4; D is unclear. The germline V and J ends were trimmed by 5 bases and 1 base, with 14 bases remaining between them. The CDR3 sequence is 16 residues long. Germline V gene sequence: CDR1 SGHAT, CDR2 FQNNGV. CDR3 DNA sequence: TGTGCCAGCAGCCCATGGGCGTTGCAAACTAATGAAAAACTGTTTTTT. It translates to CASSPWALQTNEKLFF.

V gene TRBV4-2 combines with J gene TRBJ1-4, with D hard to call. CDR3 size: 14 residues. In germline, CDR1 is LGHNA, CDR2 YNFKEQ. The V end lost 0 bases, the J end lost 8 bases, and 10 bases lay between the germline ends. DNA of the CDR3: TGTGCCAGCAGCCAAGAAGAGGGATGGGAAAAACTGTTTTTT. Its translation: CASSQEEGWEKLFF.

As for this clone: A read error is possible here, since a much larger clone lies one base away. The chain is built from TRBV5-4 and TRBJ2-7, with TRBD1 as a possible D gene (7 bases). Per germline, CDR1 SGHNT and CDR2 YYREEE (reference sequence). The V and J ends lost 5 bases and 3 bases respectively, with 9 bases between them. The CDR3 has 12 amino acids. The CDR3 region has the DNA TGTGCCAGCAGGCGGGACAGCTACGAGCAGTACGTC. Amino acid sequence: CASRRDSYEQYV.

The chain links TRBV28 to TRBJ2-2; TRBD2 is a possible D gene (7 bases). The germline V gene has CDR1 MDHEN and CDR2 SYDVKM. This CDR3 has 17 amino acids. V lost 8 bases, J lost 7 bases, and 26 bases lay in between. CDR3 DNA: TGTGCCAGCTCCGGGACTATGGCGGGGGCGTTAGTCGGGGAGCTGTTTTTT. Translating it yields CASSGTMAGALVGELFF.

In the case of this clone: One junction end does not reproduce the germline sequence, and a read error may be involved. The V gene is TRBV5-1, the J gene TRBJ1-2; TRBD1 matches 8 bases. The CDR3 is 12 residues long. CDR1 and CDR2 from the germline V gene are SGHRS and YFSETQ. CDR3 DNA sequence: TGTGCCAGCAGCCTGGACAGGGTGGACTACACCTTC. As protein: CASSLDRVDYTF. The complete variable domain, with remaining parts taken from reference TRBV5-1 and TRBJ1-2, reads KAGVTQTPRYLIKTRGQQVTLSCSPISGHRSVSWYQQTPGQGLQFLFEYFSETQRNKGNFPGRFSGRQFSNSRSEMNVSTLELGDSALYLCASSLDRVDYTFGSGTRLTVV.

The gene calls are TRBV27 and TRBJ2-1; no clear D. Germline CDR1 MNHEY, CDR2 SMNVEV (reference sequence). The CDR3 contains 12 residues. V was pared by 7 bases and J by 6 bases, with 10 bases between. In nucleotides, the CDR3 is TGTGCCAGCACCTCTGCCAGCAATGAGCAGTTCTTC. Protein product: CASTSASNEQFF.

This clone was observed a few times. The V call is TRBV6-5, the J call TRBJ1-1, with 10 bases that match TRBD1. J lost 5 bases, V lost 6 bases, and 9 bases had no gene match. The CDR3 is 15 residues long. Germline loops: CDR1 MNHEY, CDR2 SVGAGI. CDR3: CASRGTGDRGTEAFF. CDR3 DNA: TGTGCCAGCAGGGGGACAGGGGACCGGGGGACTGAAGCTTTCTTT.

The chain is built from TRBV19 and TRBJ1-1; tentatively, D is TRBD1 (5 bases). The CDR3 contains 12 residues. Between the trimmed V and J ends, which lost 5 bases and 5 bases, there was a span of 9 bases. Per germline, CDR1 LNHDA and CDR2 SQIVND (reference sequence). CDR3 residues: CASSWGETEAFF. In nucleotides, the CDR3 is TGTGCCAGTAGTTGGGGGGAGACTGAAGCTTTCTTT.

This clone was counted a few times. This chain connects TRBV6-4 to TRBJ2-3, with 9 bases fitting TRBD2. CDR1 is MRHNA, CDR2 SNTAGT, per germline. The CDR3 sequence is 17 residues long. V was clipped by 0 bases and J by 4 bases; unmatched bases: 8. CDR3 DNA: TGTGCCAGCAGTGACTCGAGTTCTGCGGGAGGGCCAGATACGCAGTATTTT. This encodes CASSDSSSAGGPDTQYF.

V gene TRBV20-1 combines with J gene TRBJ2-3; D remains ambiguous. Germline V CDR1 and CDR2: DFQATT, SNEGSKA (reference sequence). The CDR3 contains 11 residues. Trimming shortened V by 6 bases and J by 8 bases, and 12 bases separated the two germline ends. CDR3 bases: TGCAGTGCCTACTATACCCCTACGCAGTATTTT. Protein product: CSAYYTPTQYF.

The DNA for the CDR3 is TGCGCCAGCAGCCCTAACCTAATCGGGGGGGCGGATACGCAGTATTTT. Translation: CASSPNLIGGADTQYF. The rearrangement links TRBV5-1 to TRBJ2-3; 8 nucleotides match TRBD2. Germline V gene lookup returns CDR1 SGHRS and CDR2 YFSETQ. The V gene end was trimmed by 4 bases and the J gene end by 6 bases; junction bases not matched to a gene: 13. The length of the CDR3 is 16 residues.

The chain employs TRBV2 and TRBJ1-1, with D maybe TRBD1 (6 bases). Germline V lookup: CDR1 SNHLY, CDR2 FYNNEI. The V and J ends lost 5 bases and 8 bases respectively, with 12 bases between them. The length of the CDR3 is 12 residues. CDR3 coding DNA: TGTGCCAGCAGTTTTGACAGGCAAGAAGCTTTCTTT. Encoded protein: CASSFDRQEAFF.

V and J are TRBV6-5 and TRBJ2-7; 7 positions agree with TRBD1. The CDR3 runs 11 residues. Losses at the gene ends were 8 bases for V and 2 bases for J; bases not matched to a gene: 0. Germline CDR1 and CDR2: MNHEY and SVGAGI. The CDR3 spells CASGQAYEQYV. CDR3 DNA: TGTGCCAGCGGACAGGCCTACGAGCAGTACGTC.

The chain uses TRBV6-1 and TRBJ1-5; D is ambiguous. Germline V gene sequence: CDR1 MNHNS, CDR2 SASEGT. This CDR3 comprises 16 residues. Trimming took 2 bases from V and 1 from J, leaving 12 bases between them. The CDR3 bases are TGTGCCAGCAGTGAATTGACACACAACAGCAATCAGCCCCAGCATTTT. The encoded protein is CASSELTHNSNQPQHF.

The chain links TRBV20-1 to TRBJ2-1; D not certain. Germline-derived CDR1 and CDR2 are DFQATT and SNEGSKA (reference sequence). The CDR3 is 14 amino acids. The ends were cut back, 3 bases at V and 1 base at J, with 10 bases in the middle. Here the CDR3 reads CSASLRGSYNEQFF. CDR3 nucleotides: TGCAGTGCTAGTCTTCGCGGATCCTACAATGAGCAGTTCTTC.

The chain carries TRBV4-1 and TRBJ1-2; D remains ambiguous. Trimming left V 1 base short and J 2 bases short, with 11 bases between. CDR1 and CDR2 from the germline V gene are MGHRA and YSYEKL. The CDR3 runs 15 residues. This chain's CDR3 is CASSQVQARNYGYTF. Written as DNA, the CDR3 is TGCGCCAGCAGCCAAGTGCAGGCCAGAAACTATGGCTACACCTTC.

The chain carries TRBV30 and TRBJ2-3, with 15 bases matching TRBD2. Germline values: CDR1 GTSNPN, CDR2 SVGIG (reference sequence). The CDR3 consists of 18 residues. V was clipped by 5 bases and J by 1 base; unmatched bases: 10. CDR3 in DNA: TGTGCCTGGGGGGCCTCGGGACTAGCGGGAGGACGCACAGATACGCAGTATTTT. It specifies CAWGASGLAGGRTDTQYF. Supplemented by reference TRBV30 and TRBJ2-3, the full variable domain reads SQTIHQWPATLVQPVGSPLSLECTVEGTSNPNLYWYRQAAGRGLQLLFYSVGIGQISSEVPQNLSASRPQDRQFILSSKKLLLSDSGFYLCAWGASGLAGGRTDTQYFGPGTRLTVL.

V usage is TRBV6-1 and J usage is TRBJ1-4; 7 bases match TRBD1. Germline CDR1 is MNHNS and CDR2 is SASEGT. V dropped 3 bases and J dropped 15; count of bases not matched to a gene: 19. This CDR3 comprises 16 residues. CDR3 in amino acids: CASSDPEGTVPDVVFF. In DNA form, the CDR3 reads TGTGCCAGCAGTGATCCTGAAGGGACAGTTCCCGATGTAGTGTTTTTT.

The V gene is TRBV6-1, the J gene TRBJ1-6, with D possibly being TRBD1 (6 bases). V was pared by 2 bases and J by 2 bases, with 13 bases between. Per germline, CDR1 MNHNS and CDR2 SASEGT. This CDR3 is built from 17 residues. CDR3 DNA sequence: TGTGCCAGCAGTGAATTCGGCGGACAGACCTATAATTCACCCCTCCACTTT. This translates into CASSEFGGQTYNSPLHF.

The CDR3: CASSADRTGELFF. CDR3 DNA sequence: TGTGCCAGCAGCGCCGACAGGACCGGGGAGCTGTTTTTT. The rearrangement joins TRBV7-6 to TRBJ2-2; D perhaps matches TRBD1 (6 bases). The V gene lost 5 bases and the J gene lost 5 bases, with 9 bases spanning the gap. Germline V gene lookup returns CDR1 SGHVS and CDR2 FNYEAQ. The CDR3 extends over 13 amino acids.

The chain links TRBV4-2 to TRBJ2-1; TRBD1 might be the D (5 bases). Trimming took off 4 bases at V and 2 bases at J, with 9 bases between the two ends. Germline CDR1 LGHNA, CDR2 YNFKEQ. The CDR3 covers 14 residues. The CDR3 DNA follows: TGTGCCAGCAGCCCCTGGGGCACCTACAATGAGCAGTTCTTC. This gives the protein CASSPWGTYNEQFF.

The chain is built from TRBV6-7 and TRBJ1-5; 8 positions agree with TRBD1. TRBV6-7 is an open reading frame whose function is uncertain. V gave up 10 bases and J gave up 3 bases; unmatched junction bases: 23. The CDR3 loop spans 19 amino acids. Here the CDR3 DNA reads TGTGCCAACTCAACCGGACAGGGCAGGAGGGGGGATAACAATCAGCCCCAGCATTTT. The encoded protein is CANSTGQGRRGDNNQPQHF.